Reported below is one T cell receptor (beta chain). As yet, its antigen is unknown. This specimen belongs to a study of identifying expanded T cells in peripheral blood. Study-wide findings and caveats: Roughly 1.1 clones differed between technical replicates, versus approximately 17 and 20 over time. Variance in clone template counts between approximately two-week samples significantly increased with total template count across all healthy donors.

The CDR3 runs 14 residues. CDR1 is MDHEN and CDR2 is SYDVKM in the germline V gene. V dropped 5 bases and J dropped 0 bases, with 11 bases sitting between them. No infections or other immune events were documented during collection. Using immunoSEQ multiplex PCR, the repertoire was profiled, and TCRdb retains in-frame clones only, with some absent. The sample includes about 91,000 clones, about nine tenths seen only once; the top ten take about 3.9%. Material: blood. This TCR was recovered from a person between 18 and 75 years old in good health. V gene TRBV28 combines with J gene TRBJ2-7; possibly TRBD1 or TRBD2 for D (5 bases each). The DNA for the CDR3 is TGTGCCAGCAGTCGGGACGGAAGCTCCTACGAGCAGTACTTC. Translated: CASSRDGSSYEQYF.